This entry is about one TCR beta chain. The data originate from a study of T cell responses to AZD1222 COVID-19 vaccine. Clones were read by immunoSEQ multiplex PCR, and TCRdb kept only the in-frame ones, dropping some. Among 95,000 to 150,000 clones listed, around 89% were seen once. This TCR was recovered from an adult in good health. Sequences were derived from peripheral blood, sampled on day 0 of AZD1222 vaccination.

The CDR3 sequence is CASSELAGGLRYEQYF. CDR3 DNA: TGTGCCAGCAGTGAACTGGCGGGGGGGCTGAGGTACGAGCAGTACTTC. The chain links TRBV2 to TRBJ2-7, with 9 bases lining up with TRBD2. The germline CDR1 and CDR2 sequences are SNHLY and FYNNEI. CDR3 length equals 16 residues. Trimming took 2 bases from V and 4 from J; bases not matched to a gene: 9.